Listed here are 24 T cell receptor beta chains from one sample, sequenced in a study of cytomegalovirus exposure and HLA in healthy donors. The PCR was carried out with 60 Vbeta primers and 13 Jbeta primers. Clones were sequenced by immunoSEQ multiplex PCR, and TCRdb holds only the in-frame ones, with some missing. The sample contains approximately 95,000 clones, less than 80% of which appear only once. The material sequenced was PBMCs. The receptors come from a woman between 40 and 55 years old in good health and CMV-seropositive.

The CDR3 protein is CASSLGGASSYEQYF. For the CDR3, the DNA is TGTGCCAGCAGTTTAGGAGGGGCCAGCTCCTACGAGCAGTACTTC. This sequence joins TRBV28 and TRBJ2-7, with D tentatively TRBD2 (6 bases). V shed 2 bases and J shed 0 bases, with 11 bases lying between them. The CDR3 has 15 residues. From germline, CDR1 is MDHEN and CDR2 SYDVKM.

The chain carries TRBV15 and TRBJ2-3, with TRBD2 as a possible D gene (6 bases). Looked up from germline, CDR1 is LNHNV and CDR2 is YYDKDF (reference sequence). CDR3 length: 17 residues. The germline V and J ends were trimmed by 5 bases and 5 bases, with 23 bases remaining between them. This chain's CDR3 is CATSRSNRLEEVDTQYF. CDR3 in DNA: TGTGCCACCAGCCGATCCAACCGACTAGAGGAGGTAGATACGCAGTATTTT.

The chain has TRBV11-3 and TRBJ2-3; 11 nucleotides align to TRBD2. There are 16 residues in the CDR3. After removal of 4 bases from V and 4 bases from J, the junction contained 7 bases not matched to a gene. The germline V gene has CDR1 SGHNT and CDR2 YENEEA. The CDR3 coding sequence is TGTGCCAGCAGCTCATCTAGCGGGAGGTTTGCAGATACGCAGTATTTT. It codes for CASSSSSGRFADTQYF.

The V gene is TRBV11-2, the J gene TRBJ1-1; D is possibly TRBD1 (6 bases). The CDR3 extends over 17 amino acids. Germline lookup yields CDR1 SGHAT and CDR2 FQNNGV. V shed 5 bases and J shed 3 bases, with 22 bases lying between them. The CDR3 DNA reads as TGTGCCAGCAGCGCCCCGGGGGGGGCGCAGAGGCACACTGAAGCTTTCTTT. It is translated as CASSAPGGAQRHTEAFF.

This clone is labeled medium-sized. The CDR3 spells CASGPPPGGSPLHF. The CDR3 DNA follows: TGTGCTAGTGGTCCCCCCCCAGGGGGTTCACCCCTCCACTTT. V and J are TRBV12-5 and TRBJ1-6, with 7 bases that match TRBD1. This CDR3 has 14 amino acids. The junction had 7 bases not matched to a gene; V was cut back by 5 bases and J by 9 bases. CDR1 is LGHNT, CDR2 FRNRAP, per germline.

The J gene is TRBJ2-7, the V gene TRBV4-2; D remains ambiguous. Trimming removed 2 bases at V and 6 bases at J, with 11 bases between. Germline V CDR1 and CDR2: LGHNA, YNFKEQ. The CDR3 totals 13 residues. In DNA, the CDR3 is TGTGCCAGCAGCCAAACCACCACGGGCGAGCAGTACTTC. Translation: CASSQTTTGEQYF.

The chain combines TRBV5-4 with TRBJ2-2, with D perhaps matching TRBD2 (6 bases). Deletions cut 4 bases from V and 2 bases from J, with 15 bases between. Germline CDR1 reads SGHNT; CDR2 reads YYREEE (reference sequence). The CDR3 length is 16 residues. Written as DNA, the CDR3 is TGTGCCAGCAGCAAATTCATAGCGGCAAACACCGGGGAGCTGTTTTTT. Protein sequence: CASSKFIAANTGELFF.

The V call is TRBV7-9, the J call TRBJ2-7, with D possibly matching TRBD1 (5 bases). This CDR3 has 15 amino acids. CDR1 is SEHNR and CDR2 is FQNEAQ in the germline V gene (reference sequence). Trimming took off 5 bases at V and 0 bases at J, with 14 bases between the two ends. The CDR3: CASSGSQGPSYEQYF. The CDR3 DNA reads TGTGCCAGCAGCGGATCCCAGGGTCCCTCCTACGAGCAGTACTTC.

The V and J genes are TRBV5-6 and TRBJ1-2; 7 positions agree with TRBD1. The V segment lost 4 bases and the J segment 6 bases; nucleotides outside the gene matches: 12. Germline-derived CDR1 and CDR2 are SGHDT and YYEEEE. This CDR3 comprises 15 residues. In nucleotides, the CDR3 is TGTGCCAGCAGCCCTGGACAGGTTTGGGTTAATGGCTACACCTTC. It yields the protein CASSPGQVWVNGYTF.

The V call is TRBV27, the J call TRBJ2-5; D is possibly TRBD2 (6 bases). The last part of the DNA fits TRBJ2-7 better; the J call may be wrong. CDR1 is MNHEY and CDR2 is SMNVEV in the germline V gene (reference sequence). The CDR3 is made up of 12 amino acids. This chain's CDR3 is CASRKTSYEQYF. The CDR3 bases are TGTGCCAGCAGAAAGACTAGCTACGAGCAGTACTTC.

This clone has only one observation. V usage is TRBV5-4 and J usage is TRBJ2-2; TRBD2 agrees at 12 bases. The germline gives CDR1 SGHNT, CDR2 YYREEE (reference sequence). Trimming removed 3 bases from V and 8 bases from J; junction bases left unmatched: 5. The CDR3 spans 15 residues. This CDR3 is CASSSGLAGTGELFF. Written as DNA, the CDR3 is TGTGCCAGCAGCTCGGGACTAGCGGGTACTGGGGAGCTGTTTTTT.

The CDR3 loop is CASSIGLAGVQTQYF. CDR3 nucleotide sequence: TGTGCCAGTAGTATCGGACTAGCGGGAGTTCAGACCCAGTACTTC. V usage is TRBV19 and J usage is TRBJ2-5, with 13 bases fitting TRBD2. Germline V gives CDR1 LNHDA, CDR2 SQIVND (reference sequence). This CDR3 is built from 15 residues. V shed 3 bases, J shed 6 bases, and the junction held 4 bases outside the gene matches.

The genes are TRBV30 and TRBJ1-5, with D hard to call. CDR3 size: 12 residues. Germline V CDR1 and CDR2: GTSNPN, SVGIG (reference sequence). V dropped 2 bases and J dropped 5 bases, with 7 bases sitting between them. The CDR3 nucleotides are TGTGCCTGGAGTCGGGGATATCAGCCCCAGCATTTT. Amino acids: CAWSRGYQPQHF.

The V and J genes are TRBV10-3 and TRBJ2-6; tentative D call: TRBD1 (5 bases). This CDR3 has 16 residues. Germline V CDR1 and CDR2: ENHRY, SYGVKD. V dropped 6 bases and J dropped 0 bases, with 12 bases sitting between them. The CDR3 region has the DNA TGTGCCATCAGAAGACAGCTAGTCTCTGGGGCCAACGTCCTGACTTTC. Protein: CAIRRQLVSGANVLTF.

CDR3 amino acids: CASSSRTGGNEKLFF. The DNA for the CDR3 is TGTGCCAGCAGCTCCCGAACAGGGGGCAATGAAAAACTGTTTTTT. V gene TRBV7-9 combines with J gene TRBJ1-4; 9 bases match TRBD1. The ends lost 4 bases at V and 5 bases at J; junction bases unmatched: 5. The CDR3 spans 15 residues. Looked up from germline, CDR1 is SEHNR and CDR2 is FQNEAQ (reference sequence).

V and J are TRBV6-5 and TRBJ2-7, with 7 positions matching TRBD2. The trim removed 6 bases at V and 3 bases at J, leaving 11 bases unmatched. This CDR3 is 15 amino acids long. Germline V gene lookup returns CDR1 MNHEY and CDR2 SVGAGI. The CDR3 DNA reads TGTGCCAGCAGCCCTCCGGGACTACCCTTCTACGAGCAGTACTTC. Its translation is CASSPPGLPFYEQYF.

The genes are TRBV6-4 and TRBJ2-6, with TRBD2 matching 8 bases. This CDR3 spans 16 amino acids. The V gene's germline CDR1 is MRHNA and CDR2 SNTAGT. J lost 3 bases, V lost 3 bases, and 4 bases had no gene match. The CDR3 coding sequence is TGTGCCAGCAGTGATCGGGAGGGCCATGGGGCCAACGTCCTGACTTTC. Translating gives CASSDREGHGANVLTF.

This chain joins TRBV25-1 and TRBJ1-2; D perhaps matches TRBD1 (5 bases). The CDR3 totals 14 residues. Germline V gives CDR1 MGHDK, CDR2 SYGVNS. The germline V and J ends were trimmed by 2 bases and 0 bases, with 7 bases remaining between them. CDR3 bases: TGTGCCAGCAGTGAAGGGGCGGCTAACTATGGCTACACCTTC. Its translation: CASSEGAANYGYTF.

The CDR3 region is CATAQNSGNTIYF. In nucleotides, the CDR3 is TGTGCCACCGCACAGAACTCTGGAAACACCATATATTTT. The chain has TRBV10-3 and TRBJ1-3; D call uncertain. The CDR3 length is 13 residues. CDR1 is ENHRY and CDR2 is SYGVKD in the germline V gene. Trimming cost V 10 bases and J 0 bases, with 10 bases left between them.

V usage is TRBV10-1 and J usage is TRBJ2-5, with 7 positions matching TRBD1. There are 13 residues in the CDR3. The V gene's germline CDR1 is WNHNN and CDR2 SYGVQD (reference sequence). V lost 3 bases and J lost 5; bases outside the gene matches: 3. The CDR3 protein is CASSEVRGETQYF. The DNA for the CDR3 is TGCGCCAGCAGTGAAGTCAGGGGGGAGACCCAGTACTTC.

The chain combines TRBV5-6 with TRBJ2-4, with D perhaps matching TRBD1 (7 bases). CDR3 length: 15 residues. Germline CDR1 reads SGHDT; CDR2 reads YYEEEE. V lost 4 bases and J 8 bases, leaving 19 bases between the germline ends. As DNA, the CDR3 is TGTGCCAGCAGCCTGGATCAGGGGGGTGAGGACATTCAGTACTTC. Residues: CASSLDQGGEDIQYF. Combining the CDR3 with reference TRBV5-6 and TRBJ2-4 gives the whole variable domain DAGVTQSPTHLIKTRGQQVTLRCSPKSGHDTVSWYQQALGQGPQFIFQYYEEEERQRGNFPDRFSGHQFPNYSSELNVNALLLGDSALYLCASSLDQGGEDIQYFGAGTRLSVL.

This chain connects TRBV9 to TRBJ2-1; 10 positions agree with TRBD2. Per the germline V gene, CDR1 is SGDLS and CDR2 is YYNGEE. V trimming: 6 bases; J trimming: 4 bases; junction bases outside the gene matches: 13. The CDR3 is 17 amino acids. CDR3 sequence: CASTLLSSGSMYNEQFF. The CDR3 region has the DNA TGTGCCAGCACCTTACTCTCTAGCGGGAGCATGTACAATGAGCAGTTCTTC.

The CDR3: CASTGGRENYGYTF. CDR3 bases: TGTGCCAGCACCGGAGGACGGGAAAACTATGGCTACACCTTC. The V gene is TRBV28, the J gene TRBJ1-2; D gene unclear. This CDR3 contains 14 residues. Germline-derived CDR1 and CDR2 are MDHEN and SYDVKM. V lost 7 bases to trimming and J lost 2 bases, with 14 bases between them.

The CDR3 coding sequence is TGCGCCAGCAGTGAGCTGACAGGTCCTGATACGCAGTATTTT. Protein: CASSELTGPDTQYF. This chain links TRBV10-1 with TRBJ2-3; D perhaps matches TRBD1 (6 bases). This CDR3 region has 14 residues. Trimming took off 2 bases at V and 6 bases at J, with 12 bases between the two ends. CDR1 is WNHNN, CDR2 SYGVQD, per germline (reference sequence).